Here is one T cell receptor beta chain with its context. As yet, its antigen is unknown. This sample is part of a study of a mutant IDH1 vaccine in newly diagnosed glioma. Study-level information: Treated patients, averaging about 40 years, were roughly 62% male and about 38% female.

Germline CDR1 is GTSNPN and CDR2 is SVGIG (reference sequence). This CDR3 contains 14 residues. V was clipped by 1 base and J by 8 bases, with 14 bases between them. Notes on the study in general: Pseudoprogression apparently lacked any relation to changes in top peripheral T cell clonotypes.

Time point specified: baseline, week 1 (first vaccination visit). Specified treatment: pre-vaccination baseline after standard-of-care therapy. Method: immunoSEQ multiplex PCR; TCRdb's copy keeps in-frame clones and lacks some. The repertoire includes 30,000 to 40,000 clones, just under 95% of them detected once, and 15% to 20% sits in the top ten. The sample in question was PBMCs, obtained from a glioma patient treated with radiotherapy, temozolomide or both. This chain joins TRBV30 and TRBJ1-4; D not resolved. The sequence was collected from a man between 18 and 29 years old with glioma. The CDR3 DNA sequence: TGTGCCTGGAGTGGAGGGCACACGGAGGAAAAACTGTTTTTT. Translated, it gives CAWSGGHTEEKLFF.